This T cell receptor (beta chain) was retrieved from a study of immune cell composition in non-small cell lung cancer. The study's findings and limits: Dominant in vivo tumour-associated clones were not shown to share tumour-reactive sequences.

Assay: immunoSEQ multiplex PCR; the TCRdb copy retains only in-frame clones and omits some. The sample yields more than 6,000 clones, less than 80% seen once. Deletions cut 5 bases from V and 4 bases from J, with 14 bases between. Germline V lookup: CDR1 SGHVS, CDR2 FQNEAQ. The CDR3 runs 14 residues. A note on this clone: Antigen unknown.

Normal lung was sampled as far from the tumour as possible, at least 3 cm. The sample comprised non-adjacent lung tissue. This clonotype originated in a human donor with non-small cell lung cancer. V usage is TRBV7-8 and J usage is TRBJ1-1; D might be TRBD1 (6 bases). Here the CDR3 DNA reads TGTGCCAGCAGCCTTACAGGGCTGGGCACTGAAGCTTTCTTT. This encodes CASSLTGLGTEAFF.